The rows below give T cell receptor beta chains drawn from one sample of a study of monozygotic twins with inflammatory bowel disease. TCRdb re-called the 5' RACE reads; every CDR3 protein appears as one record, without DNA. The sample table sets out a few hundred thousand distinct CDR3 sequences. The sequencing sample was made of blood. These receptors were collected from a human donor with ulcerative colitis or Crohn's disease, or a healthy co-twin of an affected twin (not recorded which). Both conserved end residues are part of each CDR3.

j_call v_call cdr3_aa
TRBJ2-5 TRBV7-9 CASSGTSGGQQETQYF
TRBJ2-5 TRBV9 CASSVETGRYQETQYF
TRBJ2-2 TRBV4-3 CASSQDRGPTGELFF
TRBJ2-2 TRBV24-1 CATSSGRGADTGELFF
TRBJ2-1 TRBV7-6 CASSPGTAPHEQFF
TRBJ1-1 TRBV7-2 CASSFWGGNTEAFF
TRBJ1-4 TRBV15 CATSRARAYTEKLFF
TRBJ1-4 TRBV6-5 CASSWDSSTNEKLFF
TRBJ2-6 TRBV5-1 CATNKHPVANVLTF
TRBJ1-2 TRBV20-1 CRVLSPTGGDGGYTF
TRBJ1-6 TRBV6-6 CASSTASLSPLHF
TRBJ2-1 TRBV6-1 CASSATSGGADEQFF
TRBJ2-1 TRBV7-7 CASSLAWGTSSYNEQFF
TRBJ1-2 TRBV12-3/TRBV12-4 CASSFQGVAHGYTF
TRBJ2-5 TRBV7-3 CASSLLGQGTKETQYF
TRBJ1-1 TRBV5-6 CASSLVGVGRGGRTEAFF
TRBJ2-1 TRBV18 CASKRGDNEQFF
TRBJ1-1 TRBV29-1 CSAGTGPTEAFF
TRBJ2-3 TRBV7-8 CASSLAPTMAGTGSDTQYF
TRBJ1-5 TRBV19 CASSIDLTPGGQPQHF
TRBJ1-6 TRBV20-1 CSARPETGLPLHF
TRBJ1-1 TRBV18 CASSPQDLGTEAFF
TRBJ1-1 TRBV7-6 CASSDKPGQSVTEAFF
TRBJ2-7 TRBV4-3 CASSLQRGSGEQYF
TRBJ2-5 TRBV7-2 CASSLRLTSGGQETQYF
TRBJ2-3 TRBV29-1 CSVGGGARRANTDTQYF
TRBJ2-3 TRBV7-9 CASSSPGQGGGDTQYF
TRBJ2-7 TRBV19 CASSNMYEQYF
TRBJ1-1 TRBV14 CASSPLRRSGEENTEAFF
TRBJ2-3 TRBV28 CASSRDRPKQYF
TRBJ1-3 TRBV12-3/TRBV12-4 CASTDARHTIYF
TRBJ2-7 TRBV28 CASIRDRASYEQYF
TRBJ2-2 TRBV6-1 CASRRDRGSTGELFF
TRBJ2-1 TRBV29-1 CSVEGTELRQWGEQFF
TRBJ2-3 TRBV5-4 CASSLGGQGSDTQYF
TRBJ1-1 TRBV5-1 CASSFRTGMNTEAFF
TRBJ1-1 TRBV5-4 CASSRGTGELNTEAFF
TRBJ2-3 TRBV29-1 CSRMPGTSTDTQYF
TRBJ2-7 TRBV7-9 CASSLVGQGSEQYF
TRBJ1-2 TRBV6-1 CASSELGTGNYGYTF
TRBJ1-2 TRBV12-3/TRBV12-4 CASRQADYGYTF
TRBJ1-1 TRBV5-4 CASSIFIRSGTEAFF
TRBJ2-2 TRBV5-4 CASSSRQGGDTGELFF
TRBJ2-7 TRBV6-2/TRBV6-3 CASSPWGLNSYEQYF
TRBJ1-5 TRBV5-8 CASSSVASFRQPQHF
TRBJ2-1 TRBV7-7 CASSPRDRGTYNEQFF
TRBJ2-7 TRBV5-1 CASSPLGTRVGYEQYF
TRBJ2-2 TRBV7-8 CASSLDLIGQGAGELFF
TRBJ2-7 TRBV3-1 CASSQSDRNSYEQYF
TRBJ1-2 TRBV20-1 CSASRDLVWDLYGYTF
TRBJ2-7 TRBV4-2 CASSQERRRDNPYEQYF
TRBJ2-6 TRBV18 CASSPRGPGANVLTF
TRBJ2-1 TRBV15 CATSRDPGGDYNEQFF
TRBJ1-6 TRBV15 CATSRVVAQPLHF
TRBJ1-2 TRBV12-3/TRBV12-4 CASSRSGLTYGYTF
TRBJ1-2 TRBV4-3 CASSLGGSSNYGYTF
TRBJ2-7 TRBV11-2 CASSADYRYEQYF
TRBJ2-1 TRBV12-3/TRBV12-4 CASSSLTRGPYNEQFF
TRBJ2-6 TRBV27 CASSPQGQGPSGANVLTF
TRBJ1-1 TRBV15 CATSRDRGLGTEAFF